One and the same sample provided the 28 T cell receptor beta chains below, sequenced in a study of blood T cells in healthy people across ages. PCR was performed a second time for about 7 to 11 cycles using a sample-barcoded 5' primer and a J-beta primer mix. TCRdb redid the calling of the 5' RACE reads with MiXCR, one entry per CDR3 protein. Here the sample spans 1,500,000 or so distinct CDR3 sequences, roughly 43% being singletons. Sequenced input: blood. These receptors were taken from a young woman in good health.

This clonotype was detected only a few times. V is TRBV7-2 and J is TRBJ2-7; TRBD2 might be the D (6 bases). Trimming took 3 bases from V and 4 from J, leaving 13 bases between them. This CDR3 spans 14 amino acids. Germline V gene sequence: CDR1 SGHTA, CDR2 FQGNSA. The CDR3 DNA sequence: TGTGCCAGCAGCTTGCTAGCGATGAGGTACGAGCAGTACTTC. The encoded protein is CASSLLAMRYEQYF.

Concerning this clonotype itself: It may be a read error: a sequence one base away is much more abundant. The chain recombines TRBV6-1 with TRBJ2-6; no clear D. The CDR3 is made up of 14 amino acids. Germline V CDR1 and CDR2: MNHNS, SASEGT. CDR3 sequence: CTSSDGSGANVLTF. CDR3 DNA sequence: TGTACCAGCAGTGACGGTTCAGGGGCCAACGTCCTGACTTTC.

This clonotype was found once. The rearrangement links TRBV6-5 to TRBJ1-2; D might be TRBD1 (6 bases). Per germline, CDR1 MNHEY and CDR2 SVGAGI. This CDR3 is built from 13 residues. Trimming stripped 7 bases from V and 2 bases from J, with 11 bases between. The CDR3 is CASTTGQNYGYTF. CDR3 coding DNA: TGTGCCAGCACCACAGGACAGAACTATGGCTACACCTTC.

The chain couples TRBV2 to TRBJ2-1; D ambiguous. The CDR3 length is 14 residues. Germline lookup yields CDR1 SNHLY and CDR2 FYNNEI. V lost 1 base and J 0 bases, leaving 4 bases between the germline ends. Here the CDR3 DNA reads TGTGCCAGCAGTGAAGGGGACTCCTACAATGAGCAGTTCTTC. Translating gives CASSEGDSYNEQFF.

The rearrangement uses TRBV28 and TRBJ2-7; no clear D. Trimming cost V 4 bases and J 2 bases, with 15 bases left between them. The CDR3 length is 15 residues. Germline V gives CDR1 MDHEN, CDR2 SYDVKM. The CDR3 DNA is TGTGCCAGCAGTTCCCCACGGTTGACAACCTACGAGCAGTACTTC. Amino acids: CASSSPRLTTYEQYF. The full variable domain, rest sourced from reference TRBV28 and TRBJ2-7, is DVKVTQSSRYLVKRTGEKVFLECVQDMDHENMFWYRQDPGLGLRLIYFSYDVKMKEKGDIPEGYSVSREKKERFSLILESASTNQTSMYLCASSSPRLTTYEQYFGPGTRLTVT.

This clonotype has more than one count but fewer than ten. The rearrangement joins TRBV20-1 to TRBJ1-4, with 7 bases matching TRBD1. This CDR3 is 14 amino acids long. CDR1 is DFQATT, CDR2 SNEGSKA, per germline (reference sequence). V shed 2 bases, J shed 5 bases, and the junction held 5 bases outside the gene matches. CDR3 loop: CSARSTGENEKLFF. CDR3 DNA: TGCAGTGCTAGATCCACAGGGGAGAATGAAAAACTGTTTTTT.

This clonotype was found a few times. The genes are TRBV6-5 and TRBJ2-1; D is possibly TRBD1 or TRBD2 (6 bases each). The CDR3 extends over 14 amino acids. Germline lookup yields CDR1 MNHEY and CDR2 SVGAGI. Trimming took 4 bases from V and 4 from J, leaving 11 bases between them. The CDR3 DNA follows: TGTGCCAGCAGTTGGGGGGCGCGATACAATGAGCAGTTCTTC. This gives the protein CASSWGARYNEQFF.

This clonotype came up a few times. The chain is built from TRBV7-2 and TRBJ2-1; TRBD2 agrees at 12 bases. This CDR3 has 15 amino acids. Germline values: CDR1 SGHTA, CDR2 FQGNSA. Trimming at V came to 4 bases and at J to 8 bases, leaving 6 bases not matched to a gene. The CDR3 nucleotides are TGTGCCAGCAGCTCTAGCGGGGGGGCCCTCGATGAGCAGTTCTTC. Amino acid sequence: CASSSSGGALDEQFF.

The sample holds a few counts of this clonotype. This chain's CDR3 is CASSPRTSGREQFF. Here the CDR3 DNA reads TGTGCCAGCAGTCCCCGGACTAGCGGGAGGGAGCAGTTCTTC. The J gene is TRBJ2-1, the V gene TRBV27; 14 bases line up with TRBD2. The germline V gene encodes CDR1 MNHEY and CDR2 SMNVEV (reference sequence). V lost 5 bases and J lost 10; bases outside the gene matches: 4. The CDR3 covers 14 residues.

Comment on this clonotype: At one end the junction does not follow the germline gene, possibly because of a read error. The rearrangement joins TRBV28 to TRBJ2-7; 8 bases line up with TRBD2. The CDR3 sequence is 15 residues long. Germline V lookup: CDR1 MDHEN, CDR2 SYDVKM. CDR3 nucleotides: TGCGCCAGCAGTGAGTTTGGCGGGGGGATGAACGAGCAGTACTTC. Amino acid sequence: CASSEFGGGMNEQYF.

This clonotype appeared a few times. This chain links TRBV20-1 with TRBJ2-1; D unresolved. CDR1 and CDR2 from the germline V gene are DFQATT and SNEGSKA (reference sequence). V was clipped by 6 bases and J by 3 bases, with 12 bases between them. The length of the CDR3 is 13 residues. The CDR3 DNA reads as TGCAGTGCCCCGCTTTATGGCTACAATGAGCAGTTCTTC. This translates into CSAPLYGYNEQFF.

This clonotype was detected only a few times. The J gene is TRBJ1-2, the V gene TRBV7-2; D remains unclear. From germline, CDR1 is SGHTA and CDR2 FQGNSA. This CDR3 is built from 13 residues. V was pared by 5 bases and J by 7 bases, with 14 bases between. The CDR3 spells CASSLHGLSGYTF. DNA for the CDR3: TGTGCCAGCAGCCTCCACGGACTCTCTGGCTACACCTTC.

The chain couples TRBV27 to TRBJ2-1, with 15 bases identical to TRBD2. The trim removed 7 bases at V and 4 bases at J, leaving 14 bases unmatched. Germline CDR1 reads MNHEY; CDR2 reads SMNVEV (reference sequence). The length of the CDR3 is 19 residues. CDR3 sequence: CASTHIPGTSGGSYNEQFF. DNA for the CDR3: TGTGCCAGCACTCATATCCCCGGGACTAGCGGGGGGTCTTACAATGAGCAGTTCTTC.

V and J are TRBV11-2 and TRBJ2-1, with 8 bases identical to TRBD2. The CDR3 spans 16 residues. Germline CDR1 is SGHAT and CDR2 is FQNNGV. V was clipped by 5 bases and J by 4 bases; unmatched bases: 10. The CDR3 bases are TGTGCCAGCAGCCTAGGGTCCGGGGGGGTATACAATGAGCAGTTCTTC. Amino acids: CASSLGSGGVYNEQFF.

About this clonotype itself: This may stem from a read error, because a much larger clone lies one nucleotide away. The chain couples TRBV2 to TRBJ2-3; tentatively, D is TRBD2 (5 bases). Trimming left V 4 bases short and J 1 base short, with 9 bases between. Germline loops: CDR1 SNHLY, CDR2 FYNNEI. There are 14 residues in the CDR3. The CDR3 reads CASSACSGTDTQYF. In DNA, the CDR3 is TGTGCCAGCAGTGCTTGTAGCGGCACAGATACGCAGTATTTT.

CDR3 loop: CASSQDPYRGETQYF. In DNA form, the CDR3 reads TGTGCCAGCAGCCAAGATCCTTATCGCGGAGAGACCCAGTACTTC. The chain combines TRBV4-2 with TRBJ2-5; D remains unclear. V gave up 0 bases and J gave up 4 bases, with 12 bases separating them. The CDR3 runs to 15 residues. CDR1 is LGHNA, CDR2 YNFKEQ, per germline.

There are a few counts of this clonotype. The chain links TRBV10-3 to TRBJ1-2, with D possibly TRBD1 on 5 matching bases. V gave up 10 bases and J gave up 5 bases, with 14 bases separating them. CDR3 length: 12 residues. Per germline, CDR1 ENHRY and CDR2 SYGVKD. In DNA, the CDR3 is TGTGCCACCCAGGGAGGAGGGTATGGCTACACCTTC. Amino acid sequence: CATQGGGYGYTF.

Only a few counts were recorded for this clonotype. This chain joins TRBV21-1 and TRBJ2-3. TRBV21-1 is annotated as a pseudogene. The CDR3 is 14 amino acids. The CDR3 is CASSPNRVADTQYF. The CDR3 DNA follows: TGTGCCAGCAGCCCCAATCGGGTGGCAGATACGCAGTATTTT.

The chain carries TRBV7-8 and TRBJ2-5, with 8 bases fitting TRBD2. Germline CDR1 SGHVS, CDR2 FQNEAQ. The CDR3 consists of 15 residues. Trimming at V came to 5 bases and at J to 1 base, leaving 6 bases not matched to a gene. CDR3 protein: CASSRSLAVQETQYF. Here the CDR3 DNA reads TGTGCCAGCAGCAGATCACTAGCGGTCCAAGAGACCCAGTACTTC.

The V gene is TRBV15, the J gene TRBJ1-2; possible D gene TRBD1, 5 bases. This CDR3 region has 15 residues. Germline V gene sequence: CDR1 LNHNV, CDR2 YYDKDF (reference sequence). Trimming cost V 0 bases and J 0 bases, with 8 bases left between them. The DNA of the CDR3 is TGTGCCACCAGCAGAGAAAGAGGGGCTAACTATGGCTACACCTTC. This translates into CATSRERGANYGYTF. The whole variable domain, filled in from reference TRBV15 and TRBJ1-2, reads DAMVIQNPRYQVTQFGKPVTLSCSQTLNHNVMYWYQQKSSQAPKLLFHYYDKDFNNEADTPDNFQSRRPNTSFCFLDIRSPGLGDTAMYLCATSRERGANYGYTFGSGTRLTVV.

This clonotype has more than one count but fewer than ten. One end of the junction does not line up with germline, which may come from a read error. The rearrangement links TRBV7-9 to TRBJ1-6; 10 nucleotides agree with TRBD1. There are 12 residues in the CDR3. The germline V gene encodes CDR1 SEHNR and CDR2 FQNEAQ (reference sequence). The CDR3 spells CANGTGASPPHF. CDR3 in DNA: TGTGCTAATGGGACAGGGGCCTCACCCCCCCACTTT.

The chain links TRBV20-1 to TRBJ1-6, with D possibly being TRBD1 (6 bases). The CDR3 covers 13 residues. V was shortened by 6 bases and J by 6 bases, with 12 bases between the two germline ends. Germline assignment: CDR1 DFQATT and CDR2 SNEGSKA (reference sequence). The CDR3: CSARQVLNSPLHF. As DNA, the CDR3 is TGCAGTGCCAGACAGGTCCTTAATTCACCCCTCCACTTT.

V gene TRBV6-2 or TRBV6-3 combines with J gene TRBJ2-5; D unclear. The DNA end is more similar to TRBJ2-7, so the J call may be wrong. In germline, CDR1 is MNHEY, CDR2 SVGEGT. The CDR3 has 15 amino acids. The CDR3 loop reads CASSYSVTVPYEQYF. The CDR3 DNA sequence: TGTGCCAGCAGTTACTCGGTCACGGTACCTTACGAGCAGTACTTC.

The rearrangement joins TRBV7-9 to TRBJ2-1; D ambiguous. The CDR3 is 13 residues long. V was trimmed by 2 bases and J by 4 bases, leaving 6 bases between them. The germline V gene encodes CDR1 SEHNR and CDR2 FQNEAQ (reference sequence). CDR3 nucleotides: TGTGCCAGCAGCTTAATTCAGTACAATGAGCAGTTCTTC. Encoded protein: CASSLIQYNEQFF.

This rearrangement joins TRBV4-1 to TRBJ2-7, with 7 bases matching TRBD1. The germline CDR1 and CDR2 sequences are MGHRA and YSYEKL. Trimming took 4 bases from V and 0 from J; bases not matched to a gene: 15. The CDR3 extends over 18 amino acids. Here the CDR3 reads CASSLGAGTAIYSYEQYF. CDR3 DNA: TGCGCCAGCAGCCTCGGGGCTGGGACAGCGATTTACTCCTACGAGCAGTACTTC.

This sequence joins TRBV7-2 and TRBJ1-5; TRBD1 is a possible D gene (5 bases). Germline V gene lookup returns CDR1 SGHTA and CDR2 FQGNSA. The length of the CDR3 is 15 residues. Trimming cost V 5 bases and J 6 bases, with 17 bases left between them. CDR3 region: CASSTDGRVRQPQHF. CDR3 nucleotide sequence: TGTGCCAGCAGCACAGACGGCAGGGTGCGTCAGCCCCAGCATTTT.

This clonotype was recorded only once. V is TRBV5-6 and J is TRBJ1-5, with TRBD1 matching over 10 bases. Germline-derived CDR1 and CDR2 are SGHDT and YYEEEE. This CDR3 region has 15 residues. V trimming: 3 bases; J trimming: 4 bases; junction bases outside the gene matches: 4. The CDR3 reads CASSWGQGRNQPQHF. The CDR3 DNA reads TGTGCCAGCAGCTGGGGACAGGGGAGGAATCAGCCCCAGCATTTT.

The V call is TRBV6-5, the J call TRBJ1-1; TRBD1 might be the D (5 bases). Germline assignment: CDR1 MNHEY and CDR2 SVGAGI. This CDR3 spans 16 amino acids. The V end was cut by 4 bases, the J end by 4 bases, with 19 bases between. The CDR3 sequence is CASSSPHRRGGTEAFF. In DNA form, the CDR3 reads TGTGCCAGCAGTTCTCCCCACAGGCGGGGGGGCACTGAAGCTTTCTTT.